The TCR beta chain described here comes from a study of beta chain features in type 1 diabetes. Across the whole study: The patients were much like the healthy donors in age, gender and cell yields. Study results and caveats: Compared to healthy donors, patients appeared to have naive, central memory and Treg TCRB repertoires that were more alike. Any PCR bias toward short templates would affect both groups alike.

Since all of the isolated RNA was reverse transcribed, expressed TCRB transcripts were what got sequenced. Mean read depth for naive, central memory and regulatory T cell samples was around 3.8 million reads. Only in-frame clones appear in the TCRdb table, and some are missing; sequencing was by immunoSEQ multiplex PCR. The table includes hundreds of thousands of clones, around an eighth detected once. Germline CDR1 is MNHNY and CDR2 is SVGAGI (reference sequence). V was shortened by 10 bases and J by 1 base, with 13 bases between the two germline ends. The CDR3 has 13 amino acids. As for this clone: As yet, its antigen is unknown.

The chain has TRBV6-6 and TRBJ2-5; D gene unclear. Sequencing was performed on naive CD4+ T cells from blood. The TCR comes from a man younger than 30 in good health. CDR3 amino acids: CATLSPFQETQYF. The CDR3 DNA sequence: TGTGCCACCCTATCCCCATTCCAAGAGACCCAGTACTTC.